This T cell receptor beta chain was captured in a study of T cell repertoires in cytomegalovirus infection (dated by TCRdb to about 2019). Broadly, across the study: The peptide stimulations were aimed at well-studied HLA-B-restricted epitopes as well as recently identified HLA-C-restricted CMV epitopes, whose presentation resists viral immunomodulation. Because public TCR beta signatures pointed to carriage of CMV infection together with the matching HLA type, the HLA type of each donor mattered for the analysis. The full study reports these points: In both this cohort and an independent approximately 350-donor cohort, the cumulative frequency of public TCR beta family members distinguished carriers of CMV infection plus the relevant HLA type. The ex vivo response was dominated by HLA-C-restricted CMV-specific TCR beta clonotypes, which also provided the single most frequent clonotype in two of eight donors.

Sequenced on an Illumina HiSeq 1500. TCRdb's own reprocessing of the public reads used fastp at Q25 and MiXCR and kept productive beta chains. Each entry is one CDR3 protein sequence, shown with its most common DNA and genes. The sample table lists some 800,000 distinct CDR3 sequences, around 29% of them with a count of one. The ten most abundant clones make up around 13% of the sample. From cysteine to phenylalanine, the CDR3 is 13 amino acids long. Kept here is only the CDR3 DNA, which spans 39 bases and is read in frame from base 1. At the junction V is shortened by 7 bases and J by 3 bases, with 12 bases in between. According to the study, the label for this sample's treatment or condition signals: in vitro stimulation with specific CMV peptide epitopes to enrich CMV-specific T cells. Concerning this clonotype: No antigen is known for it. Base qualities were left out, and no much larger clone turns up one base away.

The sequence derives from a human donor in good health (CMV status not recorded). Some clones in this sample may be carry-over from other donors' samples. The rearrangement joined TRBV12-3 or TRBV12-4 to TRBJ1-1; the best D guess is TRBD1, with 5 bases matching. The sample here was cultured CD8+ T cells from PBMCs, taken from culture after CMV antigen stimulation. Here the CDR3 is given as CASMGGLHTEAFF. DNA sequence: TGTGCCAGCATGGGGGGACTACACACTGAAGCTTTCTTT.